This T cell receptor beta chain was captured in a study of T cells in Graves' hyperthyroidism and ophthalmopathy. Researchers amplified the TCR beta CDR3 regions from RNA transcripts. HTBI primers were used for first-round RT-PCR of the TCR CDR3. TCRdb ran MiXCR on the multiplex PCR reads and lists one entry per CDR3 protein. The data contain fewer than 600,000 distinct CDR3 sequences, around 15% of them seen just once; the ten biggest clones take up around 17%. This clonotype showed up just a few times. The CDR3 covers 15 residues. CDR1 and CDR2 (germline): LNHDA, SQIVND (reference sequence). Trimming cost V 6 bases and J 1 base; bases outside gene matches: 6. Stable hyperthyroidism: no ophthalmopathy progression over 18 months of follow-up.

The chain is built from TRBV19 and TRBJ2-5, with 9 bases that match TRBD2. Source material: blood. The receptor comes from a young woman with Graves' hyperthyroidism. The CDR3 DNA reads as TGTGCCAGTAGGGGGACTAGCCCACTCCAAGAGACCCAGTACTTC. Translating gives CASRGTSPLQETQYF.